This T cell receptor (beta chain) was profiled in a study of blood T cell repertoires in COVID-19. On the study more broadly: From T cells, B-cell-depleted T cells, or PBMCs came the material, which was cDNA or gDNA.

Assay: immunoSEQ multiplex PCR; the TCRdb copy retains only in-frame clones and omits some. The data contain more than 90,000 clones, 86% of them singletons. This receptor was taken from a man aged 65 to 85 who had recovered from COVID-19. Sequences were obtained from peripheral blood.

CDR3 sequence: CASSFPGGKGNEQFF. The CDR3 DNA follows: TGTGCCAGCAGCTTTCCAGGGGGCAAGGGCAATGAGCAGTTCTTC. The V and J genes are TRBV5-4 and TRBJ2-1, with 8 nucleotides matching TRBD1. V lost 2 bases, J lost 6 bases, and 7 bases stayed unmatched. The CDR3 contains 15 residues. Looked up from germline, CDR1 is SGHNT and CDR2 is YYREEE (reference sequence).